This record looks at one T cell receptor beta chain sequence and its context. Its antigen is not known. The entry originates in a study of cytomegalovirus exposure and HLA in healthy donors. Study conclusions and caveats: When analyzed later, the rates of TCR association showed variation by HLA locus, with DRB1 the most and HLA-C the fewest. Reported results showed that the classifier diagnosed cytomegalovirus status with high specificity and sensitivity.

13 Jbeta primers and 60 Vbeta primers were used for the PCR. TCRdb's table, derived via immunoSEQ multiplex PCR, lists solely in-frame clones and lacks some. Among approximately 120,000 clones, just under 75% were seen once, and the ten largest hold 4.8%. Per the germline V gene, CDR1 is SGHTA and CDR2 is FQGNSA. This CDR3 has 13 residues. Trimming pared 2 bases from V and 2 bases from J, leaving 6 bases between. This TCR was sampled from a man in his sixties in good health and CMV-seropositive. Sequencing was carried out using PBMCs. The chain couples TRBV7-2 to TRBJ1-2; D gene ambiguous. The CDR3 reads CASSLLRNYGYTF. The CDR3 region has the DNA TGTGCCAGCAGCTTATTGCGGAACTATGGCTACACCTTC.